Presented here are 22 T cell receptor beta chains from one specimen sequenced in a study of blood T cell repertoires in COVID-19. Sequenced by immunoSEQ multiplex PCR; TCRdb stores in-frame clones only, minus some. The sample comprises around 100,000 clones, 75% to 85% of which are singletons, and 6.5% to 10% rests with the top ten. The specimen sequenced was peripheral blood. These receptors originate from a man in his sixties or seventies with acute or convalescent COVID-19.

The chain has TRBV10-3 and TRBJ1-1; 7 bases align to TRBD1. The CDR3 sequence is 15 residues long. V was clipped by 6 bases and J by 0 bases; unmatched bases: 7. The V gene's germline CDR1 is ENHRY and CDR2 SYGVKD. For the CDR3, the DNA is TGTGCCATCAGAGGACAGGTGGGGATGAACACTGAAGCTTTCTTT. Encoded protein: CAIRGQVGMNTEAFF.

CDR3 amino acids: CASSLGRTGDNSPLHF. CDR3 nucleotide sequence: TGTGCCAGCAGCTTGGGTCGGACAGGTGACAATTCACCCCTCCACTTT. The chain couples TRBV5-4 to TRBJ1-6, with 7 bases matching TRBD1. V lost 0 bases and J lost 7; bases outside the gene matches: 7. There are 16 residues in the CDR3. Per germline, CDR1 SGHNT and CDR2 YYREEE (reference sequence).

The chain employs TRBV5-6 and TRBJ2-7, with 8 positions matching TRBD2. V dropped 2 bases and J dropped 12; count of bases not matched to a gene: 4. Germline loops: CDR1 SGHDT, CDR2 YYEEEE. This CDR3 is 11 amino acids long. This chain's CDR3 is CASSLAGEWYF. In nucleotides, the CDR3 is TGTGCCAGCAGCTTAGCGGGAGAGTGGTACTTC.

V and J are TRBV7-9 and TRBJ1-1; 9 bases match TRBD1. CDR3 length equals 15 residues. After removal of 3 bases from V and 1 base from J, the junction contained 3 bases not matched to a gene. The V gene's germline CDR1 is SEHNR and CDR2 FQNEAQ (reference sequence). The CDR3 region is CASSLGQGSNTEAFF. The DNA for the CDR3 is TGTGCCAGCAGCTTGGGACAGGGATCGAACACTGAAGCTTTCTTT.

The chain combines TRBV7-8 with TRBJ2-1, with 12 bases aligning to TRBD2. The CDR3 is 17 amino acids. V shed 5 bases and J 10 bases; nucleotides not matched to a gene: 15. CDR1 and CDR2 (germline): SGHVS, FQNEAQ. This CDR3 is CASSPGLAGSLPGEQFF. The CDR3 coding sequence is TGTGCCAGCAGCCCGGGACTAGCGGGCTCGCTTCCCGGGGAGCAGTTCTTC.

The chain is built from TRBV6-1 and TRBJ2-7; a possible D gene is TRBD2 (6 bases). Germline CDR1 MNHNS, CDR2 SASEGT. The CDR3 sequence is 13 residues long. V lost 3 bases and J 4 bases, leaving 10 bases between the germline ends. The CDR3 spells CASSDHGGYEQYF. The CDR3 bases are TGTGCCAGCAGTGACCATGGGGGGTACGAGCAGTACTTC.

The chain is built from TRBV3-1 (or the pseudogene TRBV3-2) and TRBJ2-1; 12 bases agree with TRBD2. Per germline, CDR1 LGHDT and CDR2 YNNKEL (reference sequence). J lost 7 bases, V lost 1 base, and 5 bases had no gene match. The CDR3 is 16 amino acids. CDR3 in amino acids: CASSQARLAGGNEQFF. For the CDR3, the DNA is TGTGCCAGCAGCCAAGCGCGGCTAGCGGGGGGGAATGAGCAGTTCTTC.

The V and J genes are TRBV2 and TRBJ1-2; perhaps TRBD1 as D (5 bases). Looked up from germline, CDR1 is SNHLY and CDR2 is FYNNEI. The length of the CDR3 is 13 residues. Trimming pared 8 bases from V and 4 bases from J, leaving 14 bases between. The CDR3 protein is CASASVTVYGYTF. The CDR3 region has the DNA TGTGCCAGCGCTTCGGTGACAGTCTATGGCTACACCTTC.

The V call is TRBV10-2, the J call TRBJ2-6; TRBD1 might be the D (6 bases). The CDR3 sequence is 17 residues long. Germline V lookup: CDR1 WSHSY, CDR2 SAAADI. Trimming took 7 bases from V and 0 from J, leaving 16 bases between them. The CDR3 is CASIGQRDFSGANVLTF. DNA of the CDR3: TGCGCCAGCATAGGACAGCGAGACTTCTCTGGGGCCAACGTCCTGACTTTC.

The chain's CDR3 is CAWSIPGAMNTEAFF. CDR3 bases: TGTGCCTGGAGTATCCCGGGAGCTATGAACACTGAAGCTTTCTTT. The chain links TRBV30 to TRBJ1-1; D remains unclear. Trimming stripped 2 bases from V and 0 bases from J, with 13 bases between. The CDR3 is 15 residues long. Per the germline V gene, CDR1 is GTSNPN and CDR2 is SVGIG (reference sequence).

CDR3 bases: TGTGCCAGCAGCTGGAACAGGCTAACTTTCGATCAGCCCCAGCATTTT. Protein: CASSWNRLTFDQPQHF. This chain joins TRBV7-9 and TRBJ1-5; D is perhaps TRBD1 (5 bases). The V end was cut by 4 bases, the J end by 5 bases, with 18 bases between. The CDR3 loop spans 16 amino acids. Germline V gene data show CDR1 as SEHNR and CDR2 as FQNEAQ (reference sequence).

This sequence joins TRBV5-1 and TRBJ2-1; unclear D gene. From germline, CDR1 is SGHRS and CDR2 YFSETQ. CDR3 length equals 14 residues. With 2 bases removed from V and 6 bases from J, the gap between germline ends came to 12 bases. CDR3 loop: CASSFGTASNEQFF. Written as DNA, the CDR3 is TGCGCCAGCAGCTTTGGAACAGCTTCCAATGAGCAGTTCTTC.

This chain joins TRBV15 and TRBJ2-7, with 7 nucleotides matching TRBD2. This CDR3 has 15 residues. The germline CDR1 and CDR2 sequences are LNHNV and YYDKDF (reference sequence). Trimming at V came to 8 bases and at J to 5 bases, leaving 15 bases not matched to a gene. Here the CDR3 reads CATRRKGGRVDEQYF. The CDR3 DNA is TGTGCCACCCGACGGAAGGGTGGGAGGGTCGACGAGCAGTACTTC.

The V and J genes are TRBV5-1 and TRBJ1-5; 10 nucleotides line up with TRBD1. From germline, CDR1 is SGHRS and CDR2 YFSETQ. The CDR3 covers 15 residues. V lost 0 bases to trimming and J lost 4 bases; unmatched junction nucleotides: 1. The chain's CDR3 is CASSLGTGGNQPQHF. In DNA form, the CDR3 reads TGCGCCAGCAGCTTGGGGACAGGGGGTAATCAGCCCCAGCATTTT. Full variable domain (remainder filled in from reference TRBV5-1 and TRBJ1-5): KAGVTQTPRYLIKTRGQQVTLSCSPISGHRSVSWYQQTPGQGLQFLFEYFSETQRNKGNFPGRFSGRQFSNSRSEMNVSTLELGDSALYLCASSLGTGGNQPQHFGDGTRLSIL.

The chain links TRBV6-5 to TRBJ2-7; unclear D gene. There are 12 residues in the CDR3. Germline lookup yields CDR1 MNHEY and CDR2 SVGAGI. V lost 7 bases to trimming and J lost 3 bases, with 10 bases between them. CDR3 sequence: CASTQSDYEQYF. The CDR3 coding sequence is TGTGCCAGCACTCAGTCCGACTACGAGCAGTACTTC.

This sequence joins TRBV11-3 and TRBJ1-1; 8 bases map to TRBD1. The V gene's germline CDR1 is SGHNT and CDR2 YENEEA. This CDR3 has 15 residues. Germline trimming cut 0 bases from V and 1 base from J; bases unmatched to any gene: 1. CDR3 in DNA: TGTGCCAGCAGCTTAGATGGACAGGGGAACACTGAAGCTTTCTTT. Translating gives CASSLDGQGNTEAFF.

The rearrangement joins TRBV9 to TRBJ2-6, with TRBD1 identical over 7 bases. From germline, CDR1 is SGDLS and CDR2 YYNGEE. The length of the CDR3 is 17 residues. J gave up 2 bases and V 5 bases, and 10 bases lay outside the gene matches. Written as DNA, the CDR3 is TGTGCCAGCAGTGCAGACAGGGTAAAAACTGGGGCCAACGTCCTGACTTTC. Its protein is CASSADRVKTGANVLTF.

The gene calls are TRBV27 and TRBJ1-5, with 9 nucleotides matching TRBD1. Germline CDR1 is MNHEY and CDR2 is SMNVEV (reference sequence). The CDR3 length is 16 residues. V lost 3 bases and J lost 2; bases outside the gene matches: 5. CDR3 protein: CASSFGTGRGNQPQHF. In DNA form, the CDR3 reads TGTGCCAGCAGTTTCGGGACAGGGAGAGGCAATCAGCCCCAGCATTTT.

J is TRBJ2-7 and V is TRBV19, with TRBD2 identical over 14 bases. The CDR3 consists of 16 residues. Germline assignment: CDR1 LNHDA and CDR2 SQIVND (reference sequence). J gave up 7 bases and V 4 bases, and 9 bases lay outside the gene matches. The CDR3 nucleotides are TGTGCCAGTAGTAGGGGACTAGCGGGAGCGAGGCATGAGCAGTACTTC. This sequence encodes CASSRGLAGARHEQYF.

The chain links TRBV9 to TRBJ2-7; 11 bases are shared with TRBD2. The CDR3 is 15 amino acids. V gave up 0 bases and J gave up 6 bases; unmatched junction bases: 5. Germline V lookup: CDR1 SGDLS, CDR2 YYNGEE. CDR3 sequence: CASSVGLAGMREQYF. The DNA of the CDR3 is TGTGCCAGCAGCGTAGGACTAGCGGGAATGCGCGAGCAGTACTTC.

This rearrangement joins TRBV7-7 to TRBJ2-1, with D possibly matching TRBD2 (5 bases). This CDR3 comprises 12 residues. V was cut by 3 bases and J by 7 bases, with 7 bases left in between. Germline-derived CDR1 and CDR2 are SSHAT and FNYEAQ (reference sequence). In nucleotides, the CDR3 is TGTGCCAGCAGCTTGACGGGAAATGAGCAGTTCTTC. Protein product: CASSLTGNEQFF.

V usage is TRBV5-4 and J usage is TRBJ2-3, with D possibly being TRBD1 (6 bases). Germline values: CDR1 SGHNT, CDR2 YYREEE (reference sequence). The V end was cut by 2 bases, the J end by 2 bases, with 12 bases between. The CDR3 runs 15 residues. CDR3 sequence (DNA): TGTGCCAGCAGCTTCCCCGGGACACTCACAGATACGCAGTATTTT. Translating it yields CASSFPGTLTDTQYF.